A selection of T cell receptor beta chains follows, all from one sample in a study of blood T cell repertoires in COVID-19. The data were produced by immunoSEQ multiplex PCR, yet TCRdb's version contains in-frame clones alone and is incomplete. This sample yields about 210,000 clones, of which around 85% are seen a single time; about 5.1% belongs to the top ten. The sequenced sample consisted of peripheral blood. The source is a middle-aged man with COVID-19, enrolled during active disease. Each CDR3 is given with its conserved first and last residue. The order of the fields is V gene, D gene, clone size, J gene, CDR3 DNA, CDR3 protein. The D gene is left open where the match is weak. Clone size appears in some rows only: once, few, many, or a class for an expanded clone.

TRBV7-9,-,few,TRBJ1-1,TGTGCCAGCAGCTTAATGGGGGGCACTGAAGCTTTCTTT,CASSLMGGTEAFF
TRBV5-4,-,-,TRBJ1-2,TGTGCCAGCAGCCTCCCTACCCCTGAGCGCTATGGCTACACCTTC,CASSLPTPERYGYTF
TRBV6-4,-,-,TRBJ2-7,TGTGCCAGCAGTGAGGGGGCGCGGACCGAGCAGTACTTC,CASSEGARTEQYF
TRBV27,-,-,TRBJ2-7,TGTGCCAGCAGTTTAGTTAGCGGCTACGAGCAGTACTTC,CASSLVSGYEQYF
TRBV9,-,once,TRBJ2-3,TGTGCCAGCAGCGTAGGGGGGCCTAGCACAGATACGCAGTATTTT,CASSVGGPSTDTQYF
TRBV6-1,TRBD2,-,TRBJ2-3,TGTGCCAGCAGTGAAGTACTAGCGGGGGGGAAAGATACGCAGTATTTT,CASSEVLAGGKDTQYF
TRBV2,TRBD1,many,TRBJ2-1,TGTGCCAGCAGTGAAAGGGACAGCTCCTACAATGAGCAGTTCTTC,CASSERDSSYNEQFF
TRBV2,-,-,TRBJ1-2,TGTGCCAGCACCGAGAGGGGGATCTATGGCTACACCTTC,CASTERGIYGYTF
TRBV5-1,-,-,TRBJ2-7,TGCGCCAGCAGCTTTGGTGGGGCTCGGGGGTACGAGCAGTACTTC,CASSFGGARGYEQYF
TRBV29-1,-,few,TRBJ1-5,TGCAGCGGCCAGACAGGCGTGAATCAGCCCCAGCATTTT,CSGQTGVNQPQHF
TRBV18,TRBD1,-,TRBJ2-1,TGTGCCAGCTCACTCGGGACAGGGTCGATTCGAGGTGAGCAGTTCTTC,CASSLGTGSIRGEQFF
TRBV7-2,TRBD1,few,TRBJ1-6,TGTGCCAGCAGCCCTGGGACAGGGGGCAATTCACCCCTCCACTTT,CASSPGTGGNSPLHF
TRBV6-5,TRBD1,-,TRBJ2-2,TGTGCCAGCAGTTCCCGGGACAGGGCGAACACCGGGGAGCTGTTTTTT,CASSSRDRANTGELFF
TRBV3-1/TRBV3-2,-,-,TRBJ2-5,TGTGCCAGCAGCCATGGCCTTGAGACCCAGTACTTC,CASSHGLETQYF
TRBV5-4,-,-,TRBJ1-1,TGTGCCAGCAGCTTGGCCCCCTCAACAGGACGGAACACTGAAGCTTTCTTT,CASSLAPSTGRNTEAFF
TRBV3-1/TRBV3-2,-,-,TRBJ2-1,TGTGCCAGCAGCCAATCGGCTCGGGGGCAGTTCTTC,CASSQSARGQFF
TRBV5-1,-,-,TRBJ2-5,TGCGCCAGCAGCTTAAGCAAAAGCGACCAGTACTTC,CASSLSKSDQYF
TRBV19,TRBD2,-,TRBJ2-1,TGTGCCAGTAGTGTCGGGGGGGCCCACAATGAGCAGTTCTTC,CASSVGGAHNEQFF
TRBV14,TRBD2,-,TRBJ2-5,TGTGCCAGCAGCCAAGGGACTAGCGGAGAGACCCAGTACTTC,CASSQGTSGETQYF
TRBV7-9,TRBD2,few,TRBJ2-7,TGTGCCAGCAGCCCAAGGACTAGCGGGGGTCTGGGAGAGCAGTACTTC,CASSPRTSGGLGEQYF
TRBV20-1,-,-,TRBJ2-3,TGCAGTGGGCCAAACAGGGAAGATTTT,CSGPNREDF
TRBV10-3,-,-,TRBJ2-1,TGTGCCATCGGGAGTCAGGGGAGCTCCTACAATGAGCAGTTCTTC,CAIGSQGSSYNEQFF
TRBV19,TRBD1,-,TRBJ2-2,TGTGCCAGTAGACAGGGGCCAAACACCGGGGAGCTGTTTTTT,CASRQGPNTGELFF
TRBV7-8,TRBD1,-,TRBJ2-2,TGTGCCAGCAGCTGGGGACAGCGTTTGTCCGGGGAGCTGTTTTTT,CASSWGQRLSGELFF
TRBV20-1,-,-,TRBJ1-1,TGCAGTGTCACGGGGAACACTGAAGCTTTCTTT,CSVTGNTEAFF
TRBV7-3,-,few,TRBJ1-6,TGTGCCAGCAGCTTAGGGCCGCAGAATTCACCCCTCCACTTT,CASSLGPQNSPLHF
TRBV13,-,-,TRBJ2-1,TGTGCCAGCAGCCCCGAAGAGGGGGGGGACTACAATGAGCAGTTCTTC,CASSPEEGGDYNEQFF
TRBV21-1,-,-,TRBJ1-2,TGTGCCAGCAGCAAAGTGGGGAGGGGACAGGAGGATTGCGGCTACACCTTC,CASSKVGRGQEDCGYTF
TRBV5-4,TRBD1,-,TRBJ1-6,TGTGCCAGCAGCCGGGGGGCCACAGGGGGATATTCACCCCTCCACTTT,CASSRGATGGYSPLHF
TRBV9,TRBD1,-,TRBJ1-1,TGTGCCAGCAGCGCCTGGGACAGGGGGGAAGGGAACACTGAAGCTTTCTTT,CASSAWDRGEGNTEAFF
TRBV7-9,-,-,TRBJ1-4,TGTGCCAGCAGCTTAGTTGCGGGGTCAGATGAAAAACTGTTTTTT,CASSLVAGSDEKLFF
TRBV12-3/TRBV12-4,-,-,TRBJ1-1,TGTGCCAGCAACGGACAGATGAACACTGAAGCTTTCTTT,CASNGQMNTEAFF
TRBV4-2,-,-,TRBJ1-2,TGTGCCAGCAGCCAAGATCGTAGACAGCCCTATGGCTACACCTTC,CASSQDRRQPYGYTF
TRBV28,TRBD2,-,TRBJ2-1,TGTGCCAGCAGTTTATATGGGACTAGCGGTTACAATGAGCAGTTCTTC,CASSLYGTSGYNEQFF
TRBV4-2,-,-,TRBJ1-5,TGTGCCAGCAGCCAAGATTCAGGGTATAGCAATCAGCCCCAGCATTTT,CASSQDSGYSNQPQHF
TRBV2,-,-,TRBJ1-6,TGTGCCAGCAGTGGAGAAGGGAGGCATTCACCCCTCCACTTT,CASSGEGRHSPLHF
TRBV11-2,TRBD1,-,TRBJ1-6,TGTGCCAGCAGCTTAGATGCCTTAGGACAGGGCAATTCACCCCTCCACTTT,CASSLDALGQGNSPLHF
TRBV30,TRBD1,-,TRBJ1-1,TGTGCCTGGAATCCAGGGGGCACTGAAGCTTTCTTT,CAWNPGGTEAFF
TRBV7-9,-,-,TRBJ1-1,TGTGCCAGCAGCTTAAGGGGTTTGAACACTGAAGCTTTCTTT,CASSLRGLNTEAFF
TRBV7-2,TRBD2,-,TRBJ2-6,TGTGCCAGCAGCTTACCTAGCGGGGCACCTGGGGCCAACGTCCTGACTTTC,CASSLPSGAPGANVLTF